This TCR beta chain was sequenced in a study of T cell repertoires in cytomegalovirus infection. Study-level background: Indicated by public TCR beta signatures were CMV infection and matching HLA type.

The germline V gene has CDR1 MNHNY and CDR2 SVGAGI (reference sequence). V dropped 7 bases and J dropped 3; count of bases not matched to a gene: 13. The CDR3 is 16 residues long. Findings and caveats of the study: HLA-C-restricted, CMV-specific TCR beta clonotypes were dominant ex vivo.

TCRdb re-called the reads with MiXCR, one entry per CDR3 protein. Of approximately 990,000 distinct CDR3 sequences in the sample, roughly 30% were seen once. As for this clonotype: Its specificity is unknown.

The V call is TRBV6-6, the J call TRBJ2-7; 9 nucleotides agree with TRBD1. The TCR sequence derives from a human donor in good health (CMV status not recorded). Some clones in this sample may be carry-over from other donors' samples. The sequenced sample was cultured CD8+ T cells from PBMCs, obtained from culture after CMV antigen stimulation. In DNA, the CDR3 is TGTGCCAGCAATGACAGGGGGTTGGGTCGAAGCTACGAGCAGTACGTC. Its translation is CASNDRGLGRSYEQYV.